This entry describes one T cell receptor (beta chain). The data were obtained in a study of glioma-infiltrating T cells after dendritic cell vaccination. The method was immunoSEQ multiplex PCR; TCRdb's version includes in-frame clones alone and lacks a portion of them. The sample contains 93,000 or so clones, 79% of which appear only once. CDR3 length: 15 residues. Germline V gene sequence: CDR1 SQVTM, CDR2 ANQGSEA. After removal of 0 bases from V and 10 bases from J, the junction contained 11 bases not matched to a gene. This receptor was obtained from a human donor with glioblastoma. The chain joins TRBV29-1 to TRBJ1-4, with 7 bases that match TRBD1. The sample consisted of blood, taken before dendritic cell vaccination. CDR3 DNA sequence: TGCAGCGTTGAAGATCCTAGGACAGGATCTGCAAAACTGTTTTTT. The encoded protein is CSVEDPRTGSAKLFF. The full variable domain, rest sourced from reference TRBV29-1 and TRBJ1-4, is SAVISQKPSRDICQRGTSLTIQCQVDSQVTMMFWYRQQPGQSLTLIATANQGSEATYESGFVIDKFPISRPNLTFSTLTVSNMSPEDSSIYLCSVEDPRTGSAKLFFGSGTQLSVL.